This T cell receptor (beta chain) was captured by sequencing in a study of PD-1 blockade in classical Hodgkin lymphoma. General study findings and limits: In newly diagnosed patients, baseline TCR diversity was reportedly below that of healthy donors.

Trimming removed 10 bases at V and 0 bases at J, with 13 bases between. Germline lookup yields CDR1 SNHLY and CDR2 FYNNEI. The CDR3 totals 13 residues. Time point described: cycle 4 day 1 (C4D1), after 6 weeks of nivolumab. No patient escaped relapse after autologous stem cell transplantation, and brentuximab vedotin exposure varied. As to this clone: Its target is unknown.

Sequencing was performed with immunoSEQ multiplex PCR; in TCRdb, only in-frame clones are kept and a portion is missing. The repertoire holds tens of thousands of clones, with 85% to 90% as singletons. This specimen was peripheral blood mononuclear cells (PBMCs), taken before the fourth cycle of nivolumab. The TCR originated in a human donor with classical Hodgkin lymphoma. The chain employs TRBV2 and TRBJ2-7; D gene unclear. CDR3 nucleotide sequence: TGTGCCATTCACAGCCTGAGCTCCTACGAGCAGTACTTC. Translating gives CAIHSLSSYEQYF.